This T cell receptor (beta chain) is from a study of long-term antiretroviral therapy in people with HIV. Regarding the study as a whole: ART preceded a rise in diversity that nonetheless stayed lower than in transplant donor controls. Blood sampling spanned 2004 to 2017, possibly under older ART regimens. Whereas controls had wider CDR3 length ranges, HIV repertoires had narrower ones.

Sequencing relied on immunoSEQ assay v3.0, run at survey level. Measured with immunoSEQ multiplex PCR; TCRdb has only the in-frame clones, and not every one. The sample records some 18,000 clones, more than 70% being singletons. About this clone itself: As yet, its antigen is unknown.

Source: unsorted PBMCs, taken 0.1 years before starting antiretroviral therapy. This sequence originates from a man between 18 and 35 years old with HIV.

The CDR3 reads CAARASGANYGYTF. The CDR3 nucleotides are TGTGCCGCACGGGCTTCGGGTGCTAACTATGGCTACACCTTC. The J gene is TRBJ1-2, the V gene TRBV6-5; no clear D. V was trimmed by 11 bases and J by 0 bases, leaving 16 bases between them. The CDR3 runs to 14 residues. Germline values: CDR1 MNHEY, CDR2 SVGAGI.